One sample yielded the 19 T cell receptor beta chains listed below, sequenced in a study of tumor and adjacent non-tumor tissue in lung cancer. Three rounds of nested PCR, following a modified ARM-PCR protocol, produced the TCRbeta library. TCRdb called the multiplex PCR reads again in MiXCR, with one record for every CDR3 protein. The sample has about 70,000 distinct CDR3 sequences; about three quarters are singletons. RNA was extracted from bulk tissue without any cell sorting. The sample comprised lung tumor tissue. The receptors derive from a man between 60 and 75 years old with non-small cell lung cancer.

A remark on this clonotype: This CDR3 fails to terminate in the conserved phenylalanine or tryptophan, so it likely reflects a read error. The chain uses TRBV20-1 and TRBJ2-7; 11 bases agree with TRBD2. J was trimmed by 0 bases and V by 5 bases; bases with no gene match: 12. The CDR3 has 17 amino acids. Germline V lookup: CDR1 DFQATT, CDR2 SNEGSKA (reference sequence). DNA of the CDR3: TGCAGTGCTGACCTCGGGACTAGCGGCTCTCGCTCCTACGAGCAGTACATC. Protein: CSADLGTSGSRSYEQYI.

The chain recombines TRBV20-1 with TRBJ1-1; maybe TRBD1 (5 bases). Trimming took 7 bases from V and 3 from J, leaving 21 bases between them. Looked up from germline, CDR1 is DFQATT and CDR2 is SNEGSKA (reference sequence). CDR3 length: 15 residues. The DNA for the CDR3 is TGCAGTGTCCCGTTGGGGGGGTCTCTGTACACTGAAGCTTTCTTT. Protein sequence: CSVPLGGSLYTEAFF.

Regarding this clonotype: The CDR3 ends on some other residue instead of the conserved phenylalanine or tryptophan, so this is likely a read error. This rearrangement joins TRBV20-1 to TRBJ2-7, with D possibly TRBD2 on 6 matching bases. Trimming left V 7 bases short and J 1 base short, with 14 bases between. Germline CDR1 DFQATT, CDR2 SNEGSKA (reference sequence). The length of the CDR3 is 13 residues. CDR3 sequence: CSGLAETSYEQYI. CDR3 in DNA: TGCAGTGGCTTAGCGGAGACTTCCTACGAGCAGTACATA.

This clonotype was found once. Compared with germline, one end of the junction differs, possibly owing to a read error. The chain carries TRBV29-1 and TRBJ2-1; 11 nucleotides agree with TRBD2. The length of the CDR3 is 15 residues. Germline values: CDR1 SQVTM, CDR2 ANQGSEA. The CDR3 nucleotides read TGCAGCGTAGGAATAGCGGGAGGGTATTACAATGAGCTGTTCTTC. It specifies CSVGIAGGYYNELFF.

For this clonotype: An end of the junction differs from the germline gene, which may be a read error. The chain has TRBV29-1 and TRBJ2-1; D is possibly TRBD2 (6 bases). The germline CDR1 and CDR2 sequences are SQVTM and ANQGSEA. CDR3 size: 16 residues. In nucleotides, the CDR3 is TGCAGCGTTGAGTCCATGAAAGCGGGCGATTACAACGAGCAGTTCTTC. This gives the protein CSVESMKAGDYNEQFF.

As to this clonotype: The junction does not match germline at one end; this may be a read error. The CDR3 sequence is CDSSLSGGCAFF. The CDR3 DNA is TGTGACAGCAGCCTTTCAGGGGGCTGTGCTTTCTTT. The gene calls are TRBV12-3 or TRBV12-4 and TRBJ1-1; 8 nucleotides agree with TRBD1. CDR3 length equals 12 residues.

This clonotype was seen more than once but under ten times. A much larger clone lies a single base off, so this may be a read error. The chain has TRBV11-2 and TRBJ1-5, with 11 bases aligning to TRBD1. This CDR3 has 18 residues. Germline CDR1 and CDR2: SGHAT and FQNNGV. V lost 0 bases, J lost 5 bases, and 9 bases stayed unmatched. The CDR3 region is CASSLESGTGGRDQPQHF. CDR3 coding DNA: TGTGCCAGCAGCTTAGAAAGTGGGACAGGGGGACGAGATCAGCCCCAGCATTTT.

The chain joins TRBV6-6 to TRBJ2-7, with D perhaps TRBD1 or TRBD2 (5 bases each). The V end was cut by 2 bases, the J end by 2 bases, with 13 bases between. Germline V gene lookup returns CDR1 MNHNY and CDR2 SVGAGI (reference sequence). The CDR3 length is 15 residues. The CDR3 bases are TGTGCCAGCAGTTACGCATGGGACGGAACCTACGAGCAGTACTTC. Translation: CASSYAWDGTYEQYF.

Only one count was recorded for this clonotype. The germline gene is not matched at one end of the junction; a read error may be the cause. V usage is TRBV20-1 and J usage is TRBJ1-1; 9 bases align to TRBD1. The CDR3 extends over 13 amino acids. The germline V gene has CDR1 DFQATT and CDR2 SNEGSKA (reference sequence). As DNA, the CDR3 is TGCATAGCTGCTGGGACAGGGACCACCGAAGCTATCTTT. This sequence encodes CIAAGTGTTEAIF.

Details on this clonotype: One base away lies a much larger clone, so this may be a sequencing read error. The chain links TRBV7-9 to TRBJ1-1; TRBD1 agrees at 7 bases. The CDR3 spans 15 residues. CDR1 and CDR2 from the germline V gene are SEHNR and FQNEAQ (reference sequence). CDR3 residues: CANSFRGMGDTEAFF. The CDR3 nucleotides read TGTGCCAACAGCTTCAGGGGGATGGGGGACACTGAAGCTTTCTTT.

This chain uses TRBV28 with TRBJ2-4; D uncertain. The CDR3 runs 15 residues. Germline CDR1 is MDHEN and CDR2 is SYDVKM. V was pared by 10 bases and J by 11 bases, with 27 bases between. The CDR3 sequence is CATGGRAGAKNVQYF. The CDR3 coding sequence is TGTGCCACCGGTGGCCGGGCTGGAGCCAAAAATGTTCAGTACTTC.

To note about this clonotype: A read error may produce the germline difference seen at one junction end. This rearrangement joins TRBV11-2 to TRBJ2-3; TRBD2 aligns across 10 bases. Germline lookup yields CDR1 SGHAT and CDR2 FQNNGV. The CDR3 has 16 residues. The CDR3 is CASSFGLADTTGTQYF. The CDR3 DNA is TGTGCCAGCAGCTTTGGACTAGCGGACACCACAGGTACGCAGTATTTT.

On this clonotype itself: Germline is not matched at one junction end, which may reflect a read error. V gene TRBV5-6 combines with J gene TRBJ2-7; D unresolved. CDR1 SGHDT and CDR2 YYEEEE come from the germline V gene. CDR3 length: 14 residues. CDR3 loop: CASSLPRNSVEQYF. In DNA form, the CDR3 reads TGTGCCAGCAGCTTGCCTCGCAACAGTGTCGAGCAGTACTTT.

With respect to this clonotype: The junction and the germline gene differ at one end; a read error may be behind it. This CDR3 reads CASSLGNRPTDAFF. The CDR3 DNA sequence: TGCGCCAGCAGTTTGGGTAACAGGCCAACTGACGCTTTCTTT. The chain links TRBV5-1 to TRBJ1-1; possibly TRBD1 for D (5 bases). In germline, CDR1 is SGHRS, CDR2 YFSETQ. The CDR3 extends over 14 amino acids.

This clonotype has ten or more counts. The chain is built from TRBV5-6 and TRBJ2-6; TRBD1 aligns across 10 bases. V gave up 7 bases and J gave up 0 bases; unmatched junction bases: 7. Germline CDR1 reads SGHDT; CDR2 reads YYEEEE. CDR3 size: 17 residues. As DNA, the CDR3 is TGTGCCAGCGGCCGGGACAGGGGAAACTCTGGGGCCAACGTCCTGACTTTC. Protein sequence: CASGRDRGNSGANVLTF.

V usage is TRBV10-3 and J usage is TRBJ2-7; a possible D gene is TRBD1 (6 bases). The CDR3 runs 16 residues. Germline loops: CDR1 ENHRY, CDR2 SYGVKD. The germline V and J ends were trimmed by 3 bases and 2 bases, with 17 bases remaining between them. The CDR3 sequence: CAISEPGTCSTYEQYF. The CDR3 DNA sequence: TGTGCCATCAGTGAACCCGGGACATGTTCAACCTACGAGCAGTACTTC.

As for this clonotype: Germline is not matched at one junction end, which may reflect a read error. V gene TRBV6-2 or TRBV6-3 combines with J gene TRBJ1-2; D is uncertain. The CDR3 is made up of 15 amino acids. The germline V gene has CDR1 MNHEY and CDR2 SVGEGT. In nucleotides, the CDR3 is TGTGCCAACCACCGCAGTGCCCCGCCGCACTATGGCTACACATTC. It is translated as CANHRSAPPHYGYTF.

This clonotype occurred a few times. A junction boundary mismatches the germline segment, possibly from a read error. V usage is TRBV20-1 and J usage is TRBJ2-5; the match to TRBD2 covers 11 bases. CDR1 is DFQATT and CDR2 is SNEGSKA in the germline V gene (reference sequence). This CDR3 is 13 amino acids long. The CDR3 DNA is TGCAGTGATAGCGGGAGGGCCCAAGAGACACAGTACTTC. This codes for CSDSGRAQETQYF.

Note on this clonotype: A read error may be the cause here, since a much bigger clone is one base away. V is TRBV30 and J is TRBJ2-7; 8 positions agree with TRBD1. This CDR3 is 15 amino acids long. The trim removed 0 bases at V and 9 bases at J, leaving 13 bases unmatched. The germline V gene encodes CDR1 GTSNPN and CDR2 SVGIG (reference sequence). Here the CDR3 DNA reads TGTGCCTGGAGTGTAGATCGGACAGGGTATAACGTGCAGTACTTC. Translating it yields CAWSVDRTGYNVQYF.